This T cell receptor beta chain was profiled in a study of blood T cells in healthy people across ages (dated by TCRdb to the mid-2010s). Study-wide context: Template switching captured roughly one uniquely barcoded TCR beta cDNA molecule per two T cells in model experiments. The study analyzed two additional independent replicas of 1 million unique cDNA reads from the same blood draw for two donors, one aged 18 to 29 and one aged 80 or older. The study measured age-related changes in TCR beta repertoire diversity using deep sequencing normalized with unique cDNA molecular identifiers. Donors were grouped into four age groups: young (average 16 years), middle-aged (around 39), aged (roughly 62) and long-lived (around 80).

Library preparation was by 5' RACE. For sequencing, an Illumina HiSeq 2500 was employed. A second PCR of roughly 6 to 11 cycles was run with a J-beta primer mix and a sample-barcoded 5' primer. Each TCR beta cDNA molecule received a unique molecular identifier from a template-switch 5' adaptor carrying 12 random nucleotides. Each sample yielded at least 2.5 million CDR3-containing paired-end reads. First-strand cDNA synthesis was performed from all RNA using the Mint cDNA synthesis kit, with priming by a TRBC-specific oligonucleotide. After uracil-DNA glycosylase treatment, a first 18-cycle PCR used universal primers M1SS and BC2_uni_R on all cDNA. Per the source publication's procedure: For normalization, 1 million high-quality reads, each with a distinct molecular identifier, were randomly selected from each sample. Reads with shared molecular identifiers were discarded instead of being binned into consensus sequences. MiTCR, with a Q25 quality threshold and the strictest error-elimination algorithm, was used for CDR3 identification, clonotype clustering and error correction. A nonparametric unseen species model with Euler transformation was used to estimate a lower bound on total TCR beta diversity. TCRdb trimmed the raw reads at Q25, called clones with MiXCR and kept productive beta chains. Each CDR3 protein gets just one entry, which takes the most common genes and DNA from the rows behind it. TCRdb, not the original authors, processed these V and J calls. The sample records about 800,000 distinct CDR3 sequences, 20% to 25% of which are singletons. Together, the top ten hold more than 3% of the sample.

V is cut back by 2 bases and J by 1 base, with 6 bases in the junction unmatched. In the germline V gene, CDR1 corresponds to MNHEY and CDR2 to SVGEGT. The CDR3 has 17 amino acids, counting the end cysteine and phenylalanine. Of the read, only the CDR3 DNA is kept; its 51 bases are in frame from base 1. With regard to this clonotype: This receptor's antigen is unknown. There are no base qualities to consult, and no much larger clone falls within one base.

What the work shows at the level of the full study, not this receptor alone: There was a strong correlation between observed TCR beta diversity and the percentage of naive T cells measured by flow cytometry. Because donor CMV infection status was unknown, age-related changes in expanded clonotypes were potentially confounded. Because profiling used bulk unsorted PBMCs, naive and antigen-experienced compartments could not be compared conclusively. As age increased, observed TCR beta diversity per million T cells dropped in a roughly linear way, and a significant reduction was already evident by age around 41. Estimates of total diversity based on one million sequenced T cells were considered lower bounds and underestimates. The long-lived group showed more naive CD4+ T cells, fewer expanded clones and increased TCR diversity than the aged group, suggesting age selection.

The donors were 40 or so Caucasian individuals from Russia, aged roughly 6 to 100 years, who were systemically healthy. Each donor gave about 9.7 milliliters of peripheral blood, drawn into EDTA-treated Vacutainer tubes. Ficoll-Paque density-gradient centrifugation was used to isolate PBMCs, with at least 6.5 million obtained per sample. Total RNA, at least 6 micrograms per sample, was extracted from PBMCs with Trizol reagent. For every donor, an aliquot of PBMCs went through flow cytometry to measure the percentages of naive CD45RAhigh/CD27high T cells. These data were also filed under a second study, of T cells of mothers and their children. The second paper further reports: Donors were nine systemically healthy Caucasian individuals: three mothers and their six children. cDNA synthesis consumed the entire amount of extracted RNA, loaded at approximately 1.4 ug RNA in each 15 ul reaction. In the second PCR, the M1S primer added sample barcodes and 2-4 random nucleotides. Over 8 million TCR beta CDR3 reads were obtained for each mother, and some 3 million reads were obtained for each child. In both related and unrelated pairs, thymic selection shapes the output of TCR recombination in a similar way, with inherited differences having only a minor effect. Normalized repertoire overlap was always slightly but never significantly higher in related than unrelated mother-child pairs. With a sensitivity of approximately 96 clones per million clonotypes, no persistent microchimeric T cell clones were detected. Deep NGS was used in the study to compare the TCR beta repertoires of mothers and children and to look for features that separate related mother-child pairs from unrelated individuals. On average, the children were roughly 11 +/- 4 years old, while the mothers were about 40 +/- 4 years old. After adapter ligation with NEBNext reagents, the libraries were sequenced on Illumina HiSeq 2000 with 100+100 nt paired-end reads. To prevent cross-contamination, the mother and child libraries were prepared a month apart and were sequenced in separate runs. Each donor had between 500,000 and 2,000,000 distinct TCR beta clonotypes identified. Naive TCR beta clonotypes were estimated from low-frequency clonotypes matched to each donor's FACS-determined naive share, without sorting.

The sequence links TRBV6-2 or TRBV6-3 to TRBJ2-3; the junction holds 10 bases that match TRBD2. The sequencing input was blood. This receptor was identified in a boy aged 5 to 17 in good health. The DNA sequence is TGTGCCAGCAGTTACCCTAGCGGGAGAGCAGGCACAGATACGCAGTATTTT. Its translation is CASSYPSGRAGTDTQYF.